This T cell receptor beta chain was documented in a study of blood T cell repertoires in COVID-19. Study-wide context: The study drew acute and convalescent COVID-19 samples from the United States, Italy and Spain. Sources were T cells, B-cell-depleted T cells, or PBMCs; the material itself was cDNA or gDNA.

A PCR-confirmed or clinician-diagnosed COVID-19 case had contacted exposed participants within 2 weeks of entry. Looked up from germline, CDR1 is KGHSH and CDR2 is LQKENI. This CDR3 region has 14 residues. Trimming removed 0 bases from V and 4 bases from J, with 9 bases in between. Original methodology: Reference gene primer amplification yielded estimated nucleated cell counts. The repertoire was sequenced with immunoSEQ multiplex PCR; TCRdb's copy has only in-frame clones and lacks some. Clone size and the V and J calls come from that table; the DNA yielded D and trimming. The sample shows approximately 300,000 clones, roughly 90% of them seen only once. In regard to this clone: The same CDR3 arises from other DNA sequences in this sample as well.

The chain carries TRBV18 and TRBJ1-1; TRBD1 might be the D (5 bases). Sequences were obtained from PBMCs or T cells enriched from blood (not recorded which). The source of this sequence is a woman under 40 who had been exposed to COVID-19. This CDR3 is CASSPPGGGTEAFF. In DNA, the CDR3 is TGTGCCAGCTCACCACCGGGGGGTGGCACTGAAGCTTTCTTT.